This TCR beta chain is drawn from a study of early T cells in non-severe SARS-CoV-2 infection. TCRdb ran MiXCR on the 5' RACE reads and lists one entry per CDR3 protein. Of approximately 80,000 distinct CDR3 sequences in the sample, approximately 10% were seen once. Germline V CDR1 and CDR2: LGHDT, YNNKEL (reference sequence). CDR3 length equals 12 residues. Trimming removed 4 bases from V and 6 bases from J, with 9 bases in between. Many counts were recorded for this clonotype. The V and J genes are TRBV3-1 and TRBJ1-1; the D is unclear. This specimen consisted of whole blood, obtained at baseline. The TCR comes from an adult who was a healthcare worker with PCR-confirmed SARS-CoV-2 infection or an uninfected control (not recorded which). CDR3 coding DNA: TGTGCCAGCAGCCGTGCTTCTTCTGAAGCTTTCTTT. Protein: CASSRASSEAFF.